A single sample is the source of the 13 T cell receptor beta chains below, sequenced in a study of blood T cell repertoires in COVID-19 (dated by TCRdb to 2019 to 2021). Receptors were amplified or captured by the immunoSEQ multiplex PCR assay. The clones in this table, taken by TCRdb from immuneACCESS, are in-frame only. Not every clone is retained; where verified, under half of the shortfall comes from an unresolved V gene, and the cause of the rest is unknown. The sample table records approximately 280,000 clones; 86% of these occur just once. Approximately 2% of the sample goes to the ten largest clones. The sequenced material came from peripheral blood. These receptors came from a woman aged 25 to 39 who had recovered from COVID-19.

J is TRBJ2-7 and V is TRBV28; a weak D match, TRBD2 (5 bases). The V gene's germline CDR1 is MDHEN and CDR2 SYDVKM. V gave up 6 bases and J gave up 7 bases, with 22 bases separating them. This CDR3 is built from 15 residues. For the CDR3, the DNA is TGTGCCAGCAGACCGAACGGGAACTATATTAGGGAGCAGTACTTC. Translating gives CASRPNGNYIREQYF.

The genes are TRBV6-5 and TRBJ2-2; a weak D match, TRBD2 (6 bases). Trimming cost V 4 bases and J 2 bases, with 14 bases left between them. Looked up from germline, CDR1 is MNHEY and CDR2 is SVGAGI. The CDR3 has 16 amino acids. The CDR3, as DNA: TGTGCCAGCAGTTCGTCCCGGGACTTTAACACCGGGGAGCTGTTTTTT. Residues: CASSSSRDFNTGELFF.

The V call is TRBV2, the J call TRBJ2-7; the match to TRBD2 covers 9 bases. This CDR3 spans 14 amino acids. The ends lost 6 bases at V and 5 bases at J; junction bases unmatched: 8. CDR1 is SNHLY, CDR2 FYNNEI, per germline. In DNA form, the CDR3 reads TGTGCCAGCAGAGACCCGGGACTAGCCCACGAGCAGTACTTC. It yields the protein CASRDPGLAHEQYF.

This clone was detected only once. The chain is built from TRBV19 and TRBJ1-1; D remains unclear. Germline values: CDR1 LNHDA, CDR2 SQIVND (reference sequence). Between the trimmed V and J ends, which lost 1 base and 6 bases, there was a span of 9 bases. The CDR3 totals 13 residues. CDR3 residues: CASSIGRMAEAFF. CDR3 bases: TGTGCCAGTAGTATAGGGAGAATGGCTGAAGCTTTCTTT.

This chain links TRBV12-3 or TRBV12-4 with TRBJ2-2; the D gene is possibly TRBD1 (5 bases). Trimming left V 6 bases short and J 7 bases short, with 9 bases between. This CDR3 has 12 residues. In DNA, the CDR3 is TGTGCCAGCAGGGGGCTCGGCGGGGAGCTGTTTTTT. The encoded protein is CASRGLGGELFF.

This clone was found many times. The rearrangement joins TRBV6-5 to TRBJ2-1, with 7 bases identical to TRBD1. Germline CDR1 is MNHEY and CDR2 is SVGAGI. The CDR3 has 15 amino acids. The V gene end was trimmed by 8 bases and the J gene end by 9 bases; junction bases not matched to a gene: 16. CDR3: CASLRVEDSGGEQFF. The CDR3 DNA is TGTGCCAGCTTGAGAGTTGAGGACTCAGGGGGTGAGCAGTTCTTC.

The V call is TRBV15, the J call TRBJ2-3; tentatively, D is TRBD1 (6 bases). Trimming left V 1 base short and J 4 bases short, with 15 bases between. Germline assignment: CDR1 LNHNV and CDR2 YYDKDF (reference sequence). The CDR3 runs to 16 residues. CDR3 in amino acids: CATSRVTGTRADTQYF. The CDR3 DNA is TGTGCCACCAGCAGAGTAACTGGGACAAGAGCAGATACGCAGTATTTT.

The chain employs TRBV6-5 and TRBJ1-4; no firm D call. Germline-derived CDR1 and CDR2 are MNHEY and SVGAGI. The ends were cut back, 8 bases at V and 5 bases at J, with 15 bases in the middle. The CDR3 covers 14 residues. The CDR3 sequence: CASAPRHKNEKLFF. CDR3 DNA sequence: TGTGCCAGCGCCCCGCGGCACAAAAATGAAAAACTGTTTTTT.

This chain connects TRBV5-1 to TRBJ2-1; 8 bases are shared with TRBD2. The germline gives CDR1 SGHRS, CDR2 YFSETQ. The CDR3 has 15 amino acids. V dropped 1 base and J dropped 6; count of bases not matched to a gene: 6. The CDR3 DNA reads TGCGCCAGCAGCTTGCCCGGGAGGGATAGCAATGAGCAGTTCTTC. This encodes CASSLPGRDSNEQFF.

The gene calls are TRBV6-2 or TRBV6-3 and TRBJ1-2; D unresolved. V was trimmed by 2 bases and J by 8 bases, leaving 12 bases between them. The CDR3 extends over 13 amino acids. Germline V gene sequence: CDR1 MNHEY, CDR2 SVGEGT. CDR3 amino acids: CASSYPEWRGYTF. Here the CDR3 DNA reads TGTGCCAGCAGTTACCCGGAGTGGAGAGGCTACACCTTC.

This clone came up a few times. The chain recombines TRBV18 with TRBJ1-1, with D unclear. Germline V gene sequence: CDR1 KGHSH, CDR2 LQKENI. This CDR3 is built from 14 residues. Trimming stripped 0 bases from V and 5 bases from J, with 10 bases between. The CDR3 coding sequence is TGTGCCAGCTCACCACCGGAATGGCGGACTGAAGCTTTCTTT. Translated, it gives CASSPPEWRTEAFF. Variable domain in full (rest from reference TRBV18 and TRBJ1-1): NAGVMQNPRHLVRRRGQEARLRCSPMKGHSHVYWYRQLPEEGLKFMVYLQKENIIDESGMPKERFSAEFPKEGPSILRIQQVVRGDSAAYFCASSPPEWRTEAFFGQGTRLTVV.

The chain is built from TRBV15 and TRBJ1-6, with no clear D. Germline V CDR1 and CDR2: LNHNV, YYDKDF (reference sequence). The CDR3 consists of 14 residues. Trimming shortened V by 4 bases and J by 2 bases, and 6 bases separated the two germline ends. The CDR3 loop is CATSTSTYNSPLHF. As DNA, the CDR3 is TGTGCCACCAGCACCAGTACCTATAATTCACCCCTCCACTTT.

The CDR3 here is CASSYLGRDKGTEAFF. CDR3 nucleotide sequence: TGTGCCAGCAGTTACTTGGGCAGGGACAAGGGCACTGAAGCTTTCTTT. The chain recombines TRBV6-5 with TRBJ1-1; D is perhaps TRBD1 (6 bases). V shed 1 base and J shed 4 bases, with 16 bases lying between them. The CDR3 contains 16 residues. The V gene's germline CDR1 is MNHEY and CDR2 SVGAGI.